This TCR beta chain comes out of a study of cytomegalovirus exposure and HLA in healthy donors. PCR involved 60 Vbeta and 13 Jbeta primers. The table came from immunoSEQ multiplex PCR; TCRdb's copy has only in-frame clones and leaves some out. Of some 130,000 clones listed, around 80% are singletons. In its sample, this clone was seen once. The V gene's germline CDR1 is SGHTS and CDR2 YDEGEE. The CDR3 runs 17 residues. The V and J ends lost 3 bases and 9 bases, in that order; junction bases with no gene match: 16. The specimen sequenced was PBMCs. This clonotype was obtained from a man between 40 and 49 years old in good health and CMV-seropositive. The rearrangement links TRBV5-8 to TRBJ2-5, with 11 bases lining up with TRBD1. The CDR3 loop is CASSSYRDRGSRRAQYF. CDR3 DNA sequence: TGTGCCAGCAGCTCTTACCGGGACAGGGGGAGTCGGCGGGCCCAGTACTTC.